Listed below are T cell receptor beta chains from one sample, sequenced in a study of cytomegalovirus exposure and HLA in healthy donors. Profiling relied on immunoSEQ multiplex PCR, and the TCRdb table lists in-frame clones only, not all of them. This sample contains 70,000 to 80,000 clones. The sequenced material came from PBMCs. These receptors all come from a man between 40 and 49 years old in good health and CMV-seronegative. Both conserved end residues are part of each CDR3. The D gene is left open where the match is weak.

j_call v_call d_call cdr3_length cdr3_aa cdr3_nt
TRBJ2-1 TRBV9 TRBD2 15 CASSVEIGGINEQFF TGTGCCAGCAGCGTAGAAATCGGGGGGATCAATGAGCAGTTCTTC
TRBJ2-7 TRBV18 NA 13 CASSLGHSYEQYF TGTGCCAGCTCCCTCGGACATTCCTACGAGCAGTACTTC
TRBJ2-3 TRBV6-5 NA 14 CASISPGGTDTQYF TGTGCCAGCATCAGTCCGGGGGGCACAGATACGCAGTATTTT
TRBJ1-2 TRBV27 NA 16 CASSPSGGAALGGYTF TGTGCCAGCAGCCCCAGTGGAGGGGCCGCCTTAGGTGGCTACACCTTC
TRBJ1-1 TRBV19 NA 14 CASRPRDGGTEAFF TGTGCCAGTAGACCTCGGGACGGGGGCACTGAAGCTTTCTTT
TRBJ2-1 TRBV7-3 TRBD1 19 CASSPGTGLLLPSYNEQFF TGTGCCAGCAGCCCCGGGACAGGGCTGCTCCTACCCTCCTACAATGAGCAGTTCTTC
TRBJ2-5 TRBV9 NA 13 CASSVGDVETQYF TGTGCCAGCAGCGTCGGAGATGTGGAGACCCAGTACTTC
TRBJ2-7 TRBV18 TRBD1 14 CASSIKGTGVEQYF TGTGCCAGCTCGATTAAGGGGACAGGGGTCGAGCAGTACTTC
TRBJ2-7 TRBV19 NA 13 CASTSTGSYEQYF TGTGCCAGTACCTCGACAGGTTCCTACGAGCAGTACTTC
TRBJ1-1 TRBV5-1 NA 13 CASRSGSNTEAFF TGCGCCAGCAGATCGGGATCGAACACTGAAGCTTTCTTT
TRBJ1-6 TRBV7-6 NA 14 CASSSRGRHSPLHF TGTGCCAGCAGCTCCAGGGGCCGCCATTCACCCCTCCACTTT
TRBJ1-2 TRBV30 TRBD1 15 CAWSLPGQGVSGYTF TGTGCCTGGAGTTTACCGGGACAGGGGGTTTCTGGCTACACCTTC
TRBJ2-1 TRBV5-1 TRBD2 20 CASSLGSRLAGGRSDNEQFF TGCGCCAGCAGCTTAGGGTCGAGACTAGCGGGGGGCAGAAGCGACAATGAGCAGTTCTTC
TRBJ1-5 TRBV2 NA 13 CASRWGAREGQHF TGTGCCAGCAGGTGGGGGGCTCGGGAGGGCCAGCATTTT
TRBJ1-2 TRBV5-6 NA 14 CASSFSTLTNGYTF TGTGCCAGCAGCTTCTCTACTCTAACGAACGGCTACACCTTC
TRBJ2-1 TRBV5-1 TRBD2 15 CASSLVLAGSNEQFF TGCGCCAGCAGCTTGGTTCTAGCGGGATCCAATGAGCAGTTCTTC
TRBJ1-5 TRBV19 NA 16 CASSMVRGARNQPQHF TGTGCCAGTAGTATGGTCCGGGGGGCGCGCAATCAGCCCCAGCATTTT
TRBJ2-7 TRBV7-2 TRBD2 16 CASSLAGTSMAYEQYF TGTGCCAGCAGCTTAGCCGGGACTAGCATGGCCTACGAGCAGTACTTC
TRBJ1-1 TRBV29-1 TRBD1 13 CSVATGAFTEAFF TGCAGCGTAGCCACAGGGGCATTCACTGAAGCTTTCTTT
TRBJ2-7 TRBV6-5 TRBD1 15 CASRGTTGGSYEQYF TGTGCCAGCAGGGGGACGACAGGGGGATCCTACGAGCAGTACTTC
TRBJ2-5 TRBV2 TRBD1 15 CASRGSGQGSKTQYF TGTGCCAGCAGGGGATCGGGACAGGGATCGAAGACCCAGTACTTC
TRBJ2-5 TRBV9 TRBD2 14 CASSPGLAGETQYF TGTGCCAGCAGCCCTGGACTAGCGGGGGAGACCCAGTACTTC
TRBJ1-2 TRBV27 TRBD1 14 CASSWDRGTYGYTF TGTGCCAGCAGTTGGGACAGGGGTACCTATGGCTACACCTTC
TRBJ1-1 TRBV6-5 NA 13 CASSPSRLTEAFF TGTGCCAGCAGTCCCTCGCGGCTCACTGAAGCTTTCTTT
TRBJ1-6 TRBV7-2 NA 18 CASSLVFGTKIYNSPLHF TGTGCCAGCAGCTTAGTATTCGGGACAAAAATCTATAATTCACCCCTCCACTTT
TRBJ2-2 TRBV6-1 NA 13 CASTRTNTGELFF TGTGCCAGCACGCGAACCAACACCGGGGAGCTGTTTTTT
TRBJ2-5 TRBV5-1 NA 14 CASSSGTLQETQYF TGCGCCAGCAGCTCCGGGACACTCCAAGAGACCCAGTACTTC
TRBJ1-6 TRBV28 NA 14 CASSSEGDNSPLHF TGTGCCAGCAGTTCAGAGGGGGACAATTCACCCCTCCACTTT
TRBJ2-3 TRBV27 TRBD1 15 CASSRDRRGEDTQYF TGTGCCAGCAGTCGGGACAGGCGGGGAGAAGATACGCAGTATTTT
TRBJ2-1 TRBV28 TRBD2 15 CASSTTSGVVNEQFF TGTGCCAGCAGTACAACTAGCGGGGTAGTCAATGAGCAGTTCTTC
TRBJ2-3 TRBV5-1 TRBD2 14 CASFGGGAGDTQYF TGCGCCAGCTTCGGGGGGGGCGCCGGAGATACGCAGTATTTT